This entry lists 17 T cell receptor beta chains sequenced from one sample in a study of blood T cell repertoires in COVID-19. Libraries were prepared by immunoSEQ multiplex PCR; TCRdb keeps only in-frame clonotypes and omits some of them. The sample includes tens of thousands of clones, 65% to 90% of them seen just once. Sequenced: peripheral blood. The receptors derive from a human donor in a cohort sampled during active COVID-19.

The V gene is TRBV2, the J gene TRBJ1-3; a possible D gene is TRBD1 (6 bases). The CDR3 loop spans 14 amino acids. Trimming shortened V by 5 bases and J by 4 bases, and 12 bases separated the two germline ends. Germline V gene sequence: CDR1 SNHLY, CDR2 FYNNEI. The CDR3 nucleotides read TGTGCCAGCAGTCCCCAGGGGCAAGGAAACACCATATATTTT. It specifies CASSPQGQGNTIYF.

The CDR3 spells CATSRDGQEAFF. CDR3 bases: TGTGCCACCAGCAGGGATGGGCAAGAAGCTTTCTTT. This chain links TRBV15 with TRBJ1-1; D uncertain. With 3 bases removed from V and 8 bases from J, the gap between germline ends came to 10 bases. Germline V CDR1 and CDR2: LNHNV, YYDKDF (reference sequence). CDR3 length equals 12 residues.

This chain connects TRBV6-1 to TRBJ2-3, with D perhaps matching TRBD1 (6 bases). Per germline, CDR1 MNHNS and CDR2 SASEGT. This CDR3 is built from 15 residues. V lost 1 base and J lost 4, with 12 bases in between. The CDR3 DNA sequence: TGTGCCAGCAGTGAAGGCCAGGGGTGGGCAGATACGCAGTATTTT. Encoded protein: CASSEGQGWADTQYF.

V and J are TRBV9 and TRBJ2-3, with TRBD2 matching over 8 bases. V gave up 4 bases and J gave up 2 bases; unmatched junction bases: 6. This CDR3 is 15 amino acids long. In germline, CDR1 is SGDLS, CDR2 YYNGEE. The CDR3 sequence is CASSTDSGATDTQYF. Written as DNA, the CDR3 is TGTGCCAGCAGCACAGATAGCGGGGCCACAGATACGCAGTATTTT.

The chain is built from TRBV6-1 and TRBJ2-2; D call uncertain. Germline V gives CDR1 MNHNS, CDR2 SASEGT. Trimming removed 0 bases from V and 2 bases from J, with 7 bases in between. The CDR3 is made up of 15 amino acids. CDR3 coding DNA: TGTGCCAGCAGTGAAGCGTTTCTTAACACCGGGGAGCTGTTTTTT. Translation: CASSEAFLNTGELFF.

The chain is built from TRBV6-4 and TRBJ2-3; TRBD1 is a possible D gene (5 bases). Germline assignment: CDR1 MRHNA and CDR2 SNTAGT. This CDR3 has 13 amino acids. V was cut by 3 bases and J by 3 bases, with 7 bases left in between. The CDR3 spells CASSDQGTDTQYF. CDR3 DNA: TGTGCCAGCAGTGATCAGGGTACAGATACGCAGTATTTT.

J is TRBJ2-2 and V is TRBV2; 8 bases align to TRBD1. Germline V gene lookup returns CDR1 SNHLY and CDR2 FYNNEI. V dropped 3 bases and J dropped 4; count of bases not matched to a gene: 4. The CDR3 consists of 15 residues. Written as DNA, the CDR3 is TGTGCCAGCAGTGACCAGGGGGCGTCCACCGGGGAGCTGTTTTTT. Its protein product is CASSDQGASTGELFF.

The CDR3 loop is CAISVTSGGAGELFF. The CDR3 nucleotides are TGTGCCATCAGCGTGACTAGCGGGGGGGCCGGGGAGCTGTTTTTT. The gene calls are TRBV10-3 and TRBJ2-2; 14 nucleotides match TRBD2. From germline, CDR1 is ENHRY and CDR2 SYGVKD. The length of the CDR3 is 15 residues. V gave up 6 bases and J gave up 6 bases; unmatched junction bases: 3.

V usage is TRBV11-2 and J usage is TRBJ2-6; 8 bases match TRBD2. CDR3 length: 18 residues. Germline CDR1 SGHAT, CDR2 FQNNGV. J lost 2 bases, V lost 6 bases, and 12 bases had no gene match. CDR3 nucleotide sequence: TGTGCCAGCAGTCTTCAGGCGGGGGGCTATCCTGGGGCCAACGTCCTGACTTTC. Translated, it gives CASSLQAGGYPGANVLTF.

The genes are TRBV25-1 and TRBJ1-2; D might be TRBD1 (6 bases). The CDR3 covers 12 residues. V was cut by 6 bases and J by 2 bases, with 7 bases left in between. The germline V gene encodes CDR1 MGHDK and CDR2 SYGVNS. CDR3 region: CASRQGNYGYTF. The CDR3 nucleotides read TGTGCCAGCAGACAGGGAAACTATGGCTACACCTTC.

V and J are TRBV10-3 and TRBJ1-1, with D possibly being TRBD1 (5 bases). Between the trimmed V and J ends, which lost 4 bases and 3 bases, there was a span of 9 bases. Germline CDR1 ENHRY, CDR2 SYGVKD. The CDR3 is 13 residues long. The chain's CDR3 is CAISADSYTEAFF. CDR3 DNA sequence: TGTGCCATCAGTGCCGACAGCTACACTGAAGCTTTCTTT.

This clone was counted only a few times. The V and J genes are TRBV7-2 and TRBJ1-5, with D possibly being TRBD1 (5 bases). CDR3 size: 15 residues. Germline V CDR1 and CDR2: SGHTA, FQGNSA. Trimming took 0 bases from V and 4 from J, leaving 10 bases between them. CDR3 sequence: CASSLALGGNQPQHF. The DNA for the CDR3 is TGTGCCAGCAGCTTAGCGTTGGGGGGAAATCAGCCCCAGCATTTT.

The CDR3 is CASSFGETQYF. The CDR3 DNA follows: TGTGCCAGCAGCTTCGGAGAGACCCAGTACTTC. The gene calls are TRBV13 and TRBJ2-5, with no clear D. This CDR3 has 11 residues. The germline V and J ends were trimmed by 3 bases and 4 bases, with 3 bases remaining between them. Germline V gene sequence: CDR1 PRHDT, CDR2 FYEKMQ (reference sequence).

The chain is built from TRBV7-9 and TRBJ2-7; D perhaps matches TRBD2 (6 bases). In germline, CDR1 is SEHNR, CDR2 FQNEAQ (reference sequence). This CDR3 contains 12 residues. V was pared by 7 bases and J by 1 base, with 8 bases between. The CDR3 bases are TGTGCCAGCAACGGGGGTTCCTACGAGCAGTACTTC. Residues: CASNGGSYEQYF.

This sequence joins TRBV9 and TRBJ1-6; 9 bases are shared with TRBD1. V gave up 4 bases and J gave up 7 bases; unmatched junction bases: 6. The CDR3 is made up of 15 amino acids. CDR1 is SGDLS and CDR2 is YYNGEE in the germline V gene. The CDR3 loop reads CASSPKGQGNSPLHF. CDR3 nucleotides: TGTGCCAGCAGCCCGAAGGGACAGGGAAATTCACCCCTCCACTTT.

The chain is built from TRBV19 and TRBJ2-5; a possible D gene is TRBD2 (7 bases). Trimming stripped 5 bases from V and 5 bases from J, with 21 bases between. Germline-derived CDR1 and CDR2 are LNHDA and SQIVND (reference sequence). The CDR3 totals 16 residues. CDR3 sequence (DNA): TGTGCCAGTAGTGCCGGAGGGGGGGGGCGTTCGGAGACCCAGTACTTC. Translation gives CASSAGGGGRSETQYF.

This clone was seen a handful of times. This chain connects TRBV24-1 to TRBJ1-1; 7 bases match TRBD1. Germline V gene lookup returns CDR1 KGHDR and CDR2 SFDVKD. Trimming at V came to 4 bases and at J to 5 bases, leaving 9 bases not matched to a gene. The CDR3 is 15 residues long. The CDR3 region has the DNA TGTGCCACCAGTGACACCAGACAGGGTGAGACTGAAGCTTTCTTT. Residues: CATSDTRQGETEAFF.